This T cell receptor (beta chain) originates from a study of T cell repertoires in cytomegalovirus infection. Overall study: Indications came from public TCR beta signatures; they pointed to CMV infection and to a matching HLA type.

Each CDR3 protein is one row after TCRdb ran MiXCR on the reads. The data contain approximately 180,000 distinct CDR3 sequences, less than 9.5% of them singletons. CDR3 size: 14 residues. Trimming shortened V by 1 base and J by 1 base, and 8 bases separated the two germline ends. Germline V CDR1 and CDR2: SGHTA, FQGNSA. Study conclusions and caveats: HLA-C-restricted, CMV-specific TCR beta clonotypes were dominant ex vivo.

This clonotype was recorded at least ten times. Its antigen is currently unknown. The chain joins TRBV7-2 to TRBJ2-7; unclear D gene. The specimen sequenced was PBMCs. This receptor was taken from a human donor in good health (CMV status not recorded). Some clones in this sample may be carry-over from other donors' samples. CDR3 region: CASSLDAVSYEQYF. CDR3 DNA: TGTGCCAGCAGCTTAGACGCGGTTTCCTACGAGCAGTACTTC.